This TCR beta chain was sequenced during a study of blood T cell repertoires in COVID-19 (dated by TCRdb to 2018 to 2021). A note on the overall study: The collaborator samples originated in the United States, Italy and Spain and spanned the acute and convalescent phases of COVID-19. The material from the prospective study consisted of cDNA or gDNA derived from T cells, B-cell-depleted T cells, or PBMCs. The dataset comprised deeply sampled blood TCRbeta repertoires from subjects exposed to, actively infected with, or recovered from COVID-19. The repertoires were released in a freely available public database meant as a resource for research on the immune response to SARS-CoV-2. The samples were drawn from two sources: the first 160 participants of the ongoing ImmuneRACE study, and over 950 subjects contributed by 6 global collaborators. The sample metadata nearly always contained a de-identified subject ID, COVID-19 status, age in years and sex. Where available, HLA class I and class II types were taken from metadata supplied by the sample provider and were not determined by assay-based typing. Points the paper makes about the study in general: The amount of clinical and demographic metadata varied by source and participant and was provided uncurated.

The immunoSEQ Assay, a bias-controlled multiplex PCR, was used to amplify TCRbeta CDR3 regions from genomic DNA. As for the authors' bioinformatics: Within the assay, amplification of reference gene primers was used to estimate how many nucleated cells each sample contained. To quantify the absolute abundance of each unique TCRbeta CDR3 rearrangement, sequence reads were collapsed and filtered. For each sample, productive Simpson clonality was calculated by taking the square root of Simpson's diversity index across productive rearrangements. The table was pulled from immuneACCESS by TCRdb, which kept in-frame rearrangements only. Such tables lose some clones; where checked, under half of the loss comes from unresolved V genes, and the rest has no known cause. Clone size and V and J calls were adopted from that table, with D and trimming inferred from the DNA. The sample contains approximately 300,000 clones, 90% of them found a single time. The ten largest clonotypes hold approximately 6.8% of the sample.

In Seattle, one collaborating source enrolled patients while the infection was active and tracked those patients longitudinally over the course of disease. Each collaborating institution followed its own protocols to collect whole blood in K2EDTA tubes. For TCRbeta analysis, collaborators shipped samples as frozen whole blood, isolated PBMCs, or DNA extracted from either of those sample types. In the case of this clone: This receptor's antigen is unknown. No much larger clone exists at a distance of one base, and base qualities are not known.

The CDR3, from cysteine to phenylalanine, totals 16 residues. Of the read, only the CDR3 DNA is kept; its 48 bases are in frame from base 1. CDR1 and CDR2, per the germline V gene, are SGDLS and YYNGEE. At the junction V is shortened by 0 bases and J by 0 bases, with 11 bases in between. The sequenced sample was peripheral blood. The TCR was taken from a woman aged 25 to 39 with COVID-19, enrolled during active disease. The sequence links TRBV9 to TRBJ2-3; perhaps TRBD2 is the D gene, with 6 bases matching. The CDR3 protein sequence reads: CASSVGGGLSTDTQYF. Here is the DNA: TGTGCCAGCAGCGTAGGCGGAGGGTTAAGCACAGATACGCAGTATTTT.